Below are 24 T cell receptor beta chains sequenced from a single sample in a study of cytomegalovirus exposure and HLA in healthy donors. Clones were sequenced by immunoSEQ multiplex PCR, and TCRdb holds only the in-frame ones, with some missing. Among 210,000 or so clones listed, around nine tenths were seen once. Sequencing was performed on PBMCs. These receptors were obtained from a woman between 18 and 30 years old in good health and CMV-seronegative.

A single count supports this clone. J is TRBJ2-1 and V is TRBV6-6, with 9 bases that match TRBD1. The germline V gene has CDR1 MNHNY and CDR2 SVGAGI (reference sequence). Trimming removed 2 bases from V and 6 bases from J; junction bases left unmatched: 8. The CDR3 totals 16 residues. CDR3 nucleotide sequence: TGTGCCAGCAGTTACCCACCGGGACAGGGCTTCAATGAGCAGTTCTTC. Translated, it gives CASSYPPGQGFNEQFF.

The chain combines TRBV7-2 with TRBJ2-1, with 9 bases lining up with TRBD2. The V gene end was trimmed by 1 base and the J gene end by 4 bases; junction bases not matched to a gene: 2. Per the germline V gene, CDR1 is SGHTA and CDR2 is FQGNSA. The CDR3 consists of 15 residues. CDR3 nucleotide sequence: TGTGCCAGCAGCTTAGTGCGGGGGGGGTACAATGAGCAGTTCTTC. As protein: CASSLVRGGYNEQFF.

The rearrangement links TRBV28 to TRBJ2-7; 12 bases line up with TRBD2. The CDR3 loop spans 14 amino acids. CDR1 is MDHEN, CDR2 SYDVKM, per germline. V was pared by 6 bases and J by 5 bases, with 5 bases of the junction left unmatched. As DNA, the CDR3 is TGTGCCAGCAGGCGACTAGCGGGAGCCCACGAGCAGTACTTC. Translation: CASRRLAGAHEQYF. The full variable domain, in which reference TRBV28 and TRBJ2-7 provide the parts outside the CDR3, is DVKVTQSSRYLVKRTGEKVFLECVQDMDHENMFWYRQDPGLGLRLIYFSYDVKMKEKGDIPEGYSVSREKKERFSLILESASTNQTSMYLCASRRLAGAHEQYFGPGTRLTVT.

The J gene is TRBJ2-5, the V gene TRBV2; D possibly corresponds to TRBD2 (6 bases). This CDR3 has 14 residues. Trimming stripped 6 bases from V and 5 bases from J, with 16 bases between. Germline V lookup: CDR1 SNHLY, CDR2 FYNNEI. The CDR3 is CASRRSGLVETQYF. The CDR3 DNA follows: TGTGCCAGCAGACGATCGGGACTTGTGGAGACCCAGTACTTC.

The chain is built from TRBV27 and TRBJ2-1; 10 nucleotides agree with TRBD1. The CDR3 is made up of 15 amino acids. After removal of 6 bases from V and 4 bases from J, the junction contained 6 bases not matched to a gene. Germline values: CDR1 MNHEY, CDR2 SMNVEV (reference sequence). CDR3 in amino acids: CASREQGQGYNEQFF. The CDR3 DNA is TGTGCCAGCAGAGAACAGGGACAGGGGTACAATGAGCAGTTCTTC.

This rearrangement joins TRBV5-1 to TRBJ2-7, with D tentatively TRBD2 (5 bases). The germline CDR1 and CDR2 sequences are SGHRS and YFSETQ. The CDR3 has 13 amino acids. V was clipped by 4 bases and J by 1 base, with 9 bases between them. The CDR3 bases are TGCGCCAGCAGCCCGGAGGAGTCCTACGAGCAGTACTTC. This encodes CASSPEESYEQYF. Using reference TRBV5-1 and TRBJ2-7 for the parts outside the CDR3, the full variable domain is KAGVTQTPRYLIKTRGQQVTLSCSPISGHRSVSWYQQTPGQGLQFLFEYFSETQRNKGNFPGRFSGRQFSNSRSEMNVSTLELGDSALYLCASSPEESYEQYFGPGTRLTVT.

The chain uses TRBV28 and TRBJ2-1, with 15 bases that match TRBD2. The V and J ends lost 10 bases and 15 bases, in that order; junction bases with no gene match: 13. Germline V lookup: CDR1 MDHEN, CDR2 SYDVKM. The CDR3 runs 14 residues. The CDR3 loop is CATTGLAGGFGRFF. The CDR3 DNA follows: TGTGCCACCACTGGACTAGCGGGAGGGTTTGGGAGGTTCTTC.

CDR3 sequence: CASSLDPGTQYF. The CDR3 bases are TGTGCCAGCAGCTTAGATCCGGGGACCCAGTACTTC. The chain has TRBV11-2 and TRBJ2-5; no reliable D call. V gave up 0 bases and J gave up 7 bases, with 6 bases separating them. Germline CDR1 is SGHAT and CDR2 is FQNNGV. The CDR3 runs 12 residues.

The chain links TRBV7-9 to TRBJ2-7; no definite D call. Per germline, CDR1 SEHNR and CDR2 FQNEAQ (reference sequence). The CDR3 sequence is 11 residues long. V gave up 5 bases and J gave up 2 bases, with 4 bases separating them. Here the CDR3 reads CASSLTYEQYF. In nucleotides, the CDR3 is TGTGCCAGCAGCCTAACCTACGAGCAGTACTTC.

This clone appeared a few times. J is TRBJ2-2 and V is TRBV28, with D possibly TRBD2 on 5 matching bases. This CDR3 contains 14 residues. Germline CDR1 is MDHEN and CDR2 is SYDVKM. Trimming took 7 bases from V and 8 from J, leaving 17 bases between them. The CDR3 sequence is CASTGVSIWGELFF. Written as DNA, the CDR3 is TGTGCCAGCACCGGGGTTTCTATTTGGGGGGAGCTGTTTTTT. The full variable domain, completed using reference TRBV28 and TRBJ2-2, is DVKVTQSSRYLVKRTGEKVFLECVQDMDHENMFWYRQDPGLGLRLIYFSYDVKMKEKGDIPEGYSVSREKKERFSLILESASTNQTSMYLCASTGVSIWGELFFGEGSRLTVL.

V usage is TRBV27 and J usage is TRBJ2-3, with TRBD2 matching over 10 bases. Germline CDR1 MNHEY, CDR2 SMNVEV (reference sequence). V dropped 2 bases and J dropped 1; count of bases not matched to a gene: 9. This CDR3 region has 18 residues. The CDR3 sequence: CASSLGSASGSGTDTQYF. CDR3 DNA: TGTGCCAGCAGTTTAGGTTCGGCTAGCGGGAGCGGCACAGATACGCAGTATTTT.

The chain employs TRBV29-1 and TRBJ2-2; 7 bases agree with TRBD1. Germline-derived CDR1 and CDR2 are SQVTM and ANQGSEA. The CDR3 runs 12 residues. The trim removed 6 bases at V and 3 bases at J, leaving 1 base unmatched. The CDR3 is CSVTGDTGELFF. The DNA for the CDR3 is TGCAGCGTAACAGGGGACACCGGGGAGCTGTTTTTT.

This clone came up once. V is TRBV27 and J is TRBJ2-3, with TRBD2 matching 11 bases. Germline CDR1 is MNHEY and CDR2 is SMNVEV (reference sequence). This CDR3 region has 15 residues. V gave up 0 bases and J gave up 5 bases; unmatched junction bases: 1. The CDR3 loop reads CASSLSTSGRDTQYF. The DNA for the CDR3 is TGTGCCAGCAGTTTATCAACTAGCGGGAGAGATACGCAGTATTTT.

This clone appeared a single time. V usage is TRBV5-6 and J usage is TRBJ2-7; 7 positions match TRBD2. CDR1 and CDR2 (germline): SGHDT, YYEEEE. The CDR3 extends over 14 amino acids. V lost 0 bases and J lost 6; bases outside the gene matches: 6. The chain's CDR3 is CASSLAAGRIEQYF. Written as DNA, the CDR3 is TGTGCCAGCAGCTTGGCAGCGGGAAGGATCGAGCAGTACTTC.

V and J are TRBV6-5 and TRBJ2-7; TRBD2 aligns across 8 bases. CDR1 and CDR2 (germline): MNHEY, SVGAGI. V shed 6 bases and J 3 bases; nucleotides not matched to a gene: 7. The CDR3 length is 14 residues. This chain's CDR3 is CASSGAGVLYEQYF. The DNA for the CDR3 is TGTGCCAGCAGCGGAGCGGGAGTGCTCTACGAGCAGTACTTC.

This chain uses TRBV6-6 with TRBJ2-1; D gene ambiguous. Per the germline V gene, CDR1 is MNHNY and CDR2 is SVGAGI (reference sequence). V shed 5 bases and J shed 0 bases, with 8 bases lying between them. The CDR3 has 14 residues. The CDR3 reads CASSTHSSYNEQFF. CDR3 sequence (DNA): TGTGCCAGCAGTACGCATAGCTCCTACAATGAGCAGTTCTTC.

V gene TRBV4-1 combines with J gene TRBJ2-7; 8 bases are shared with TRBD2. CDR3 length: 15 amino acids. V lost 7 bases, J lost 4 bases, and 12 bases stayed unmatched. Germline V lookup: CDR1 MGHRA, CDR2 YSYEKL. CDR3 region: CASILRSGSLYEQYF. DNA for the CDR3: TGCGCCAGCATCCTAAGAAGCGGGAGTCTTTACGAGCAGTACTTC.

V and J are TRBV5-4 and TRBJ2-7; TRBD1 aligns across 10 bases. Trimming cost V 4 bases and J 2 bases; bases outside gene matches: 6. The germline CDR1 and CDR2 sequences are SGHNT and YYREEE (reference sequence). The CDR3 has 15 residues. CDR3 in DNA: TGTGCCAGCAGCCTAACCGGGACAGGGGCCTACGAGCAGTACTTC. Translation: CASSLTGTGAYEQYF. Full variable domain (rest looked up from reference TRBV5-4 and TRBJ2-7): ETGVTQSPTHLIKTRGQQVTLRCSSQSGHNTVSWYQQALGQGPQFIFQYYREEENGRGNFPPRFSGLQFPNYSSELNVNALELDDSALYLCASSLTGTGAYEQYFGPGTRLTVT.

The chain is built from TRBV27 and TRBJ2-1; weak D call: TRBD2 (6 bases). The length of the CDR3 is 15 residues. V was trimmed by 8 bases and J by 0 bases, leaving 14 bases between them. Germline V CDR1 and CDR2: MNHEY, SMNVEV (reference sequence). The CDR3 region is CASGGDRSSYNEQFF. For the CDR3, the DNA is TGTGCCAGCGGCGGGGATAGGAGCTCCTACAATGAGCAGTTCTTC.

CDR3 bases: TGCGCCAGCCAACTAGCGTTAAGCACAGATACGCAGTATTTT. Protein product: CASQLALSTDTQYF. The gene calls are TRBV5-1 and TRBJ2-3; TRBD2 aligns across 7 bases. Germline V gene lookup returns CDR1 SGHRS and CDR2 YFSETQ. The V and J ends lost 7 bases and 0 bases, in that order; junction bases with no gene match: 5. CDR3 size: 14 residues.

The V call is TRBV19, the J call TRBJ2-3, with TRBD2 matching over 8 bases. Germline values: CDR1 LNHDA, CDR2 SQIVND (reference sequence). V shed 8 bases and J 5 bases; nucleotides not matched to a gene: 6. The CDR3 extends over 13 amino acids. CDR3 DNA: TGTGCCAGTGCGAGCGGGAGCCTAGATACGCAGTATTTT. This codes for CASASGSLDTQYF. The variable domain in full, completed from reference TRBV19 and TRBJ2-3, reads DGGITQSPKYLFRKEGQNVTLSCEQNLNHDAMYWYRQDPGQGLRLIYYSQIVNDFQKGDIAEGYSVSREKKESFPLTVTSAQKNPTAFYLCASASGSLDTQYFGPGTRLTVL.

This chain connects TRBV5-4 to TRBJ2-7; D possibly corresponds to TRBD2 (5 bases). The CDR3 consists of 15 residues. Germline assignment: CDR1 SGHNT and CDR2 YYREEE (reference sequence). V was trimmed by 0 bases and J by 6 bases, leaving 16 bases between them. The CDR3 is CASSLDEGVLSEQYF. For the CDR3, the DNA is TGTGCCAGCAGCTTGGATGAGGGAGTATTATCCGAGCAGTACTTC.

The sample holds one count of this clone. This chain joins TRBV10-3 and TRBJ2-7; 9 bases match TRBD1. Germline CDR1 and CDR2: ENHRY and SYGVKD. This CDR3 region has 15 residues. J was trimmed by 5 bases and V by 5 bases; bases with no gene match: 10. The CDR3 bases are TGTGCCATCAGTTCCAGAACAGGGGGCCAGGACGAGCAGTACTTC. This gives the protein CAISSRTGGQDEQYF.

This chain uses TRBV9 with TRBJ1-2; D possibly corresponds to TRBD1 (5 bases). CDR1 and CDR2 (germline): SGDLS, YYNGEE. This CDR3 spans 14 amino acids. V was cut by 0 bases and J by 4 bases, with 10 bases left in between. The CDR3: CASSVEAGLYGYTF. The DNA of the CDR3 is TGTGCCAGCAGCGTAGAGGCAGGGCTCTATGGCTACACCTTC.